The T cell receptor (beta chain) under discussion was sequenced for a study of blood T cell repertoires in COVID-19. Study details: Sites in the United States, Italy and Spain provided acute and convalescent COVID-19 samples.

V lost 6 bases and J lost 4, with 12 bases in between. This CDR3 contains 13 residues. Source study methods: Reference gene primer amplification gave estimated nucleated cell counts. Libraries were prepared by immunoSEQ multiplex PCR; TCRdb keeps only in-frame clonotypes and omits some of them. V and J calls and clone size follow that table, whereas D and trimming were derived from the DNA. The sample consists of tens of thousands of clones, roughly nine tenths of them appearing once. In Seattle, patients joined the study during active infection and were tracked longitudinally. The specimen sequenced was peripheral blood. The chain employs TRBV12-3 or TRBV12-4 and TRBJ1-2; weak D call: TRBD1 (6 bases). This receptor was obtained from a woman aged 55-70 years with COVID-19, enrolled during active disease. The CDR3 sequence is CASSQTGFYGYTF. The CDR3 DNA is TGTGCCAGCAGCCAAACAGGGTTCTATGGCTACACCTTC.